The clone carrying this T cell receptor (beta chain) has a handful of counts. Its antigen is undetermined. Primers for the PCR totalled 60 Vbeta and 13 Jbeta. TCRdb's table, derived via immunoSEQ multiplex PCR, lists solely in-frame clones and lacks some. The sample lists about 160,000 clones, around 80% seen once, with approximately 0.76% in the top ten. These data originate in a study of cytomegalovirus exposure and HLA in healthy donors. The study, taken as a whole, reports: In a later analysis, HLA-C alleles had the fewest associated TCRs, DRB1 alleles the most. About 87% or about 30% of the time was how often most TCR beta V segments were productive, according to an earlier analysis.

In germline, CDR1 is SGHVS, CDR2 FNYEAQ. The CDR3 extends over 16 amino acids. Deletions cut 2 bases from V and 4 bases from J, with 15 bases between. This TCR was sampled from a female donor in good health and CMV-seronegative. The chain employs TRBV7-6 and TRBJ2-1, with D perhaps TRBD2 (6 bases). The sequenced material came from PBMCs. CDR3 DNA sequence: TGTGCCAGCAGCTTATCCGGGGGTAGGGTTTACAATGAGCAGTTCTTC. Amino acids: CASSLSGGRVYNEQFF. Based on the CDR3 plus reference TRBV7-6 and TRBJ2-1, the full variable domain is GAGVSQSPRYKVTKRGQDVALRCDPISGHVSLYWYRQALGQGPEFLTYFNYEAQQDKSGLPNDRFSAERPEGSISTLTIQRTEQRDSAMYRCASSLSGGRVYNEQFFGPGTRLTVL.